These 9 T cell receptor beta chains were sequenced from one sample in a study of blood T cell repertoires in COVID-19. TCRdb's copy holds only in-frame clones and misses some; the assay was immunoSEQ multiplex PCR. Here the sample spans more than 200,000 clones, around 86% being singletons. Source material: PBMCs or T cells enriched from blood (not recorded which). The receptor set was obtained from a woman aged 45 to 65 who had recovered from COVID-19.

The CDR3 nucleotides are TGTGCCAGTAGAGGAATAGGGGGCACAGATACGCAGTATTTT. This encodes CASRGIGGTDTQYF. J is TRBJ2-3 and V is TRBV19; TRBD1 is a possible D gene (5 bases). The CDR3 runs 14 residues. V dropped 6 bases and J dropped 1 base, with 11 bases sitting between them. Germline V CDR1 and CDR2: LNHDA, SQIVND (reference sequence).

V gene TRBV27 combines with J gene TRBJ2-7; 7 bases agree with TRBD1. Germline CDR1 reads MNHEY; CDR2 reads SMNVEV (reference sequence). Trimming cost V 6 bases and J 3 bases; bases outside gene matches: 8. The CDR3 runs 14 residues. CDR3 nucleotide sequence: TGTGCCAGCAGCCCATTGACAGGGATCTACGAGCAGTACTTC. Its protein is CASSPLTGIYEQYF.

The CDR3 coding sequence is TGTGCCAGCTCACCTCCCACAGGGTCAGAAGCTTTCTTT. This codes for CASSPPTGSEAFF. The chain recombines TRBV18 with TRBJ1-1, with D tentatively TRBD1 (6 bases). The CDR3 spans 13 residues. Trimming shortened V by 3 bases and J by 8 bases, and 13 bases separated the two germline ends. Per the germline V gene, CDR1 is KGHSH and CDR2 is LQKENI.

The chain joins TRBV4-3 to TRBJ2-3; 15 bases line up with TRBD2. The CDR3 has 18 amino acids. Germline CDR1 LGHNA, CDR2 YSLEER. V lost 0 bases to trimming and J lost 5 bases; unmatched junction nucleotides: 6. CDR3 in amino acids: CASSQDSGLAGGLDTQYF. CDR3 in DNA: TGCGCCAGCAGCCAAGATTCCGGACTAGCGGGAGGGTTAGATACGCAGTATTTT.

The chain couples TRBV27 to TRBJ2-1; D remains ambiguous. Germline V gene data show CDR1 as MNHEY and CDR2 as SMNVEV (reference sequence). V was trimmed by 8 bases and J by 4 bases, leaving 12 bases between them. CDR3 length: 13 residues. Here the CDR3 DNA reads TGTGCCAGCGGTTGGTCCCTATACAATGAGCAGTTCTTC. Translated: CASGWSLYNEQFF.

This clone was found a few times. The chain uses TRBV7-8 and TRBJ2-7; D is perhaps TRBD2 (5 bases). Germline V gene data show CDR1 as SGHVS and CDR2 as FQNEAQ. V was clipped by 5 bases and J by 2 bases, with 16 bases between them. The CDR3 sequence is 15 residues long. CDR3 sequence (DNA): TGTGCCAGCAGCAAAACGCGGACTCGGGCCTACGAGCAGTACTTC. As protein: CASSKTRTRAYEQYF.

V usage is TRBV29-1 and J usage is TRBJ2-1; D possibly corresponds to TRBD1 (7 bases). The CDR3 is made up of 14 amino acids. CDR1 and CDR2 from the germline V gene are SQVTM and ANQGSEA. Trimming took 7 bases from V and 3 from J, leaving 16 bases between them. The CDR3 region has the DNA TGCAGCGCCCGACAGGGAGGAAACTACAATGAGCAGTTCTTC. Translating it yields CSARQGGNYNEQFF.

The chain recombines TRBV3-1 (or the pseudogene TRBV3-2) with TRBJ1-4; 8 nucleotides align to TRBD1. The J segment lost 5 bases and the V segment lost 3 bases, leaving 8 bases of the junction unmatched. Germline V CDR1 and CDR2: LGHDT, YNNKEL (reference sequence). The CDR3 runs 16 residues. The CDR3 spells CASSHSPGQANEKLFF. Written as DNA, the CDR3 is TGTGCCAGCAGCCATTCACCGGGACAGGCGAATGAAAAACTGTTTTTT.

This chain uses TRBV10-3 with TRBJ1-1, with TRBD1 matching 11 bases. The trim removed 0 bases at V and 6 bases at J, leaving 18 bases unmatched. Germline V gene sequence: CDR1 ENHRY, CDR2 SYGVKD. The CDR3 spans 20 residues. In DNA form, the CDR3 reads TGTGCCATCAGTGAGTCGACTCTAAACTCATGGACAGGGGGCTTAGCTGAAGCTTTCTTT. Amino acids: CAISESTLNSWTGGLAEAFF.